This T cell receptor beta chain was observed in a study of blood T cell repertoires in COVID-19 (dated by TCRdb to 2018 to 2021). At the level of the whole study: Samples from collaborators originated in the United States, Italy and Spain and spanned both the acute and convalescent phases of COVID-19. Where available, HLA class I and class II types were obtained from metadata supplied by the sample provider rather than from assay-based typing. A de-identified subject ID, COVID-19 status, age in years and sex were almost always included in the sample metadata. The repertoires were released in a freely available public database meant as a resource for research on the immune response to SARS-CoV-2. Samples came from the ongoing ImmuneRACE study (first 160 participants) plus 1,254 subjects from 6 global collaborators. Deeply sampled blood TCRbeta repertoires from subjects exposed to, actively infected with, or recovered from COVID-19 were included in the dataset. The prospective study material was composed of cDNA or gDNA derived from T cells, B-cell-depleted T cells, or PBMCs. The full study reports these points: How much clinical and demographic metadata was included differed by source and by participant, and the metadata was provided uncurated.

One collaborating source in Seattle enrolled patients while the patients were actively infected and followed the patients over time throughout the course of disease. The collaborating institutions used their own protocols to collect whole blood in K2EDTA tubes. For TCRbeta analysis, collaborator samples were shipped as frozen whole blood, as isolated PBMCs, or as DNA extracted from either sample type. Concerning this clone: Its antigen has not been determined. No base-level quality is on record; no much larger clone is a single base apart.

Reading the germline V gene gives CDR1 MNHEY and CDR2 SVGEGT. V is pruned by 1 base and J by 7 bases, leaving 4 bases of the junction without a gene match. Including the terminal cysteine and phenylalanine, the CDR3 comprises 14 residues. Only the CDR3 portion is preserved as DNA: 42 bases, with reading frame beginning at the first base. The immunoSEQ Assay, a bias-controlled multiplex PCR, was used to amplify TCRbeta CDR3 regions from genomic DNA. For the original study's pipeline: Nucleated cell counts per sample were estimated from amplification of reference gene primers within the assay. To quantify the absolute abundance of each unique TCRbeta CDR3 rearrangement, sequence reads were collapsed and filtered. For each sample, productive Simpson clonality was calculated by taking the square root of Simpson's diversity index across productive rearrangements. This is the immuneACCESS table as TCRdb keeps it, with only in-frame sequences that have V and J called. A part of the clones is gone; compared with another copy, unresolved V genes explain less than half, and the rest is unexplained. V and J calls and clone size are given by that table; D and trimming were obtained from the DNA. This sample is represented by 250,000 to 350,000 clones; 70% to 90% of them were singletons. The ten top clones hold less than 15% of the sample.

The sequencing sample was made of peripheral blood. Recombination linked TRBV6-2 or TRBV6-3 to TRBJ2-1; 7 nucleotides in the junction match TRBD2. The source is a woman in her 70s with COVID-19, enrolled during active disease. Read as DNA, the sequence is TGTGCCAGCAGTTACTTAACTAGCGCGAATGAGCAGTTCTTC. Its translation is CASSYLTSANEQFF.